In its sample, the clone carrying this TCR beta chain was seen a few times. Its target is unknown. The sample has other DNA sequences that encode this CDR3 too. It was CD45RO-negative cells, positively selected for CCR7, that made up naive CD8 cells, with terminally differentiated effector memory CD45RA+ cells excluded. The study enrolled healthy HIV-negative adults without recent acute infections or vaccinations as donors. In germline, CDR1 is MNHEY, CDR2 SMNVEV (reference sequence). Trimming cost V 3 bases and J 2 bases, with 8 bases left between them. The CDR3 sequence is 13 residues long. Generated by immunoSEQ multiplex PCR, the TCRdb table keeps only in-frame clones and is missing some. There are around 1.9 million clones in the sample; roughly 95% occur only once, and about 1.7% lies in the top ten. The data belong to a study of shared clonotypes between healthy human individuals. Study-wide points: Some naive CD4 clonotypes, roughly 4.8%, turned up in common across four donors. All-four-donor shared clonotypes had higher generation probabilities than non-shared clonotypes did.

The sequence derives from a man between 18 and 35 years old in good health. Some clones in this sample may be carry-over from other donors' samples. Sequenced input: naive CD8+ T cells from PBMCs. This chain uses TRBV27 with TRBJ2-7; no reliable D call. DNA of the CDR3: TGTGCCAGCAGTTTCGGCCAGACCTACGAGCAGTACTTC. As protein: CASSFGQTYEQYF.